Listed below are T cell receptor beta chains from one sample, sequenced in a study of CD8 T cells in ankylosing spondylitis. TCRdb recomputed calls from the 5' RACE reads with MiXCR, one row per CDR3 protein. The sample consists of some 450,000 distinct CDR3 sequences, more than 15% of them appearing once. The sequenced material came from blood, either unsorted or a sorted T cell fraction (not recorded which). The receptor source for this set is a male donor with ankylosing spondylitis. Both conserved end residues are part of each CDR3. Each record gives: D gene, V gene, clone size, J gene, CDR3 protein, CDR3 DNA. A D gene is named only where the DNA matches it firmly. Clone size is given for some rows only: seen once, a few or many times, or a class if the clone is expanded.

NA	TRBV2	NA	TRBJ1-1	CASSVEGGTEAFF	TGTGCCAGCAGTGTGGAGGGGGGCACTGAAGCTTTCTTT
TRBD1	TRBV28	NA	TRBJ2-5	CASSPTLGGQGRQETQYF	TGTGCCAGCAGTCCGACCCTGGGGGGACAGGGGCGACAAGAGACCCAGTACTTC
TRBD1	TRBV7-8	few	TRBJ2-1	CASSTRTGSSYNEQFF	TGTGCCAGCAGCACCCGGACAGGGAGCTCCTACAATGAGCAGTTCTTC
NA	TRBV9	few	TRBJ1-2	CASLISRDKGGYTF	TGTGCCAGTCTCATCAGCCGGGACAAAGGGGGCTACACCTTC
NA	TRBV6-5	NA	TRBJ1-1	CASSYSTTTEAFF	TGTGCCAGCAGTTACTCGACGACGACTGAAGCTTTCTTT
NA	TRBV12-3/TRBV12-4	many	TRBJ1-5	CASSSRQLSYQPQHF	TGTGCCAGCAGCAGCCGACAGCTCTCTTATCAGCCCCAGCATTTT
TRBD1	TRBV12-3/TRBV12-4	few	TRBJ1-6	CASSTTGANSPLHF	TGTGCCAGCAGTACGACAGGGGCAAATTCACCCCTCCACTTT
NA	TRBV18	NA	TRBJ1-2	CASSRSGGNYGYTF	TGTGCCAGCTCAAGATCTGGCGGAAATTATGGCTACACCTTC
NA	TRBV21-1	few	TRBJ2-7	CASSKALRDRGPYEQYF	TGTGCCAGCAGCAAAGCGCTTCGGGACAGGGGGCCGTACGAGCAGTACTTC
TRBD2	TRBV20-1	few	TRBJ2-5	CSARDPTSGVIETQYF	TGCAGTGCTAGAGATCCGACTAGCGGGGTAATAGAGACCCAGTACTTC
TRBD2	TRBV12-3/TRBV12-4	NA	TRBJ2-7	CASAKSGRAFHEQYF	TGTGCCAGTGCAAAAAGCGGGAGGGCGTTCCACGAGCAGTACTTC
NA	TRBV13	NA	TRBJ1-2	CASSWGVKGGPDGYTF	TGTGCCAGCAGCTGGGGGGTTAAGGGAGGGCCCGATGGCTACACCTTC
NA	TRBV20-1	few	TRBJ1-4	CSSGPLGEKLFF	TGCAGTTCCGGGCCCCTGGGTGAAAAACTGTTTTTT